This is a list of T cell receptor beta chains from one sample in a study of control samples from healthy donors and cancer patients. Only in-frame clones appear in the TCRdb table, and some are missing; sequencing was by immunoSEQ multiplex PCR. The sample includes roughly 400,000 clones, 80% to 95% of them seen just once. The specimen was PBMCs. Receptors originate from a man in his forties with head and neck cancer. Both conserved end residues are part of each CDR3. D genes are given only for firm matches.

NA	TRBJ1-5	TRBV9	CASSVGDNQPQHF
NA	TRBJ1-1	TRBV11-2	CASSLLQGRLVNTEAFF
NA	TRBJ2-5	TRBV28	CASRGTLKETQYF
NA	TRBJ1-6	TRBV19	CASSIWVGSYSPLHF
TRBD1	TRBJ2-7	TRBV5-1	CASTRQGDYEQYF
NA	TRBJ1-1	TRBV7-9	CASRPETEAFF
TRBD1	TRBJ1-4	TRBV27	CASSSWGQGNEKLFF
TRBD1	TRBJ2-1	TRBV7-8	CASEDRADNEQFF
NA	TRBJ1-5	TRBV5-1	CASSLVGRPDQPQHF
TRBD1	TRBJ1-1	TRBV5-6	CASSLGWTGPSGGDTEAFF
NA	TRBJ1-4	TRBV29-1	CSVGGNEKLFF
NA	TRBJ1-2	TRBV30	CAWRESGYTF
NA	TRBJ2-5	TRBV7-8	CASSLTLETQYF
NA	TRBJ2-5	TRBV5-1	CASSLGTEGFRETQYF
TRBD1	TRBJ2-1	TRBV24-1	CATRGQGDRYNEQFF
TRBD1	TRBJ1-6	TRBV28	CASRGTGIYNSPLHF
NA	TRBJ2-7	TRBV19	CASSIATGSYEQYF
TRBD1	TRBJ1-1	TRBV29-1	CSEGDRERTEAFF
TRBD1	TRBJ1-1	TRBV28	CASSFPGQGVENTEAFF
TRBD2	TRBJ2-3	TRBV5-6	CASSISGGTDTQYF
NA	TRBJ2-1	TRBV28	CASSFPAGGPGGYEQFF
NA	TRBJ2-1	TRBV15	CATSRDIGQGGNEQFF
NA	TRBJ2-7	TRBV5-5	CASSLRSGNLYEQYF
NA	TRBJ2-3	TRBV13	CASSLLQMGTDTQYF
NA	TRBJ1-1	TRBV5-1	CASSPDPRQENMNTEAFF
TRBD1	TRBJ1-5	TRBV7-9	CASSRGQGVGGNQPQHF
NA	TRBJ2-7	TRBV5-1	CASSPGSRDDEQYF
NA	TRBJ1-1	TRBV28	CASSLGLGRVNTEAFF
NA	TRBJ2-3	TRBV14	CASSQELADTQYF
TRBD1	TRBJ1-5	TRBV5-1	CASSLGTGGFQPQHF
NA	TRBJ1-2	TRBV6-5	CASRPSDRGNYGYTF
TRBD1	TRBJ1-4	TRBV18	CASSPGQDNEKLFF
NA	TRBJ1-5	TRBV5-6	CASSRTGRGDQPQHF
TRBD2	TRBJ2-2	TRBV27	CASSPSTSGRTGELFF
NA	TRBJ2-5	TRBV2	CASRPRLGETQYF
NA	TRBJ1-3	TRBV3-1/TRBV3-2	CASIGGSSYTGNTIYF
TRBD1	TRBJ1-6	TRBV28	CASSFGTGDFNSPLHF
NA	TRBJ1-1	TRBV30	CAWSLIENTEAFF
TRBD2	TRBJ2-7	TRBV7-9	CASSRPRSYLAGGSNEQYF
NA	TRBJ1-1	TRBV4-2	CASSQDRVGAMGKTEAFF
NA	TRBJ1-1	TRBV11-2	CASSIPPGLTEAFF
TRBD1	TRBJ1-4	TRBV3-1/TRBV3-2	CASSQEGQGDKITNEKLFF
NA	TRBJ2-2	TRBV9	CASSVRQDHTGELFF
TRBD1	TRBJ2-5	TRBV11-3	CASSLGFIRGYGGETQYF
NA	TRBJ1-5	TRBV28	CASSFPSTGIEPQHF
NA	TRBJ2-2	TRBV19	CASSPGQRAGELFF
NA	TRBJ2-7	TRBV13	CASSLTVSGIIYEQYF
TRBD2	TRBJ2-1	TRBV6-5	CASSYSGGSSHNEQFF
NA	TRBJ2-1	TRBV7-9	CASSWLVEQFF
NA	TRBJ1-3	TRBV4-3	CASSPDGAPRSGNTIYF
NA	TRBJ2-2	TRBV9	CASSARQGYNTGELFF
NA	TRBJ1-1	TRBV29-1	CSVRAGNTEAFF